The source of this T cell receptor (beta chain) is a study of blood T cell repertoires in COVID-19. Sequenced by immunoSEQ multiplex PCR; TCRdb stores in-frame clones only, minus some. The table shows 100,000 to 150,000 clones, with approximately 90% occurring only once. The ends were cut back, 1 base at V and 0 bases at J, with 5 bases in the middle. CDR1 is LNHDA and CDR2 is SQIVND in the germline V gene (reference sequence). This CDR3 is 14 amino acids long. The receptor's source is a man in his fifties with COVID-19, enrolled during active disease. The specimen sequenced was peripheral blood. This sequence joins TRBV19 and TRBJ2-3; tentative D call: TRBD1 (5 bases). The chain's CDR3 is CASSIGGSTDTQYF. CDR3 DNA: TGTGCCAGTAGTATAGGGGGCAGCACAGATACGCAGTATTTT.